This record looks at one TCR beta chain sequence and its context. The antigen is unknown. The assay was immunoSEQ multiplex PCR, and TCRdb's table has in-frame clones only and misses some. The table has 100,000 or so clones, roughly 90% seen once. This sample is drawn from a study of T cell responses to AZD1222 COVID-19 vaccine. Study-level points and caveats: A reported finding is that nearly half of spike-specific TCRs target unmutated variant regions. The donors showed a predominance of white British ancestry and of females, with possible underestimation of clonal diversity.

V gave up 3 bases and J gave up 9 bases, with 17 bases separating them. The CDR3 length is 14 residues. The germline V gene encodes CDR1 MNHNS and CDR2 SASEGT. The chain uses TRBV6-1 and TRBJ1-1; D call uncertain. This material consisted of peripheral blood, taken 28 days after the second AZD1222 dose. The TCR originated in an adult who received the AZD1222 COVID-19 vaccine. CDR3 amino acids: CASSDVEWVKKAFF. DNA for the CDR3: TGTGCCAGCAGTGATGTCGAGTGGGTGAAAAAAGCTTTCTTT.